The clone carrying this T cell receptor beta chain has just a few counts. The antigen remains unidentified. In the PCR, 60 Vbeta and 13 Jbeta primers were used. Sequenced by immunoSEQ multiplex PCR; TCRdb stores in-frame clones only, minus some. The table has about 120,000 clones, 70% to 90% seen once. Trimming took off 9 bases at V and 6 bases at J, with 12 bases between the two ends. CDR1 is SNHLY and CDR2 is FYNNEI in the germline V gene. The CDR3 length is 12 residues. This record belongs to a study of cytomegalovirus exposure and HLA in healthy donors. General study points: DRB1 had the most TCR associations and HLA-C the fewest, a later analysis found, with rates varying by HLA locus. According to an earlier analysis, most TCR beta V segments yielded productive rearrangements about 87% or about 30% of the time.

The sample comprised PBMCs. This receptor was obtained from a man between 35 and 55 years old in good health and CMV-seronegative. J is TRBJ1-3 and V is TRBV2; D is possibly TRBD1 (5 bases). Written as DNA, the CDR3 is TGTGCCAGTAGGGACTCCTTAAACACCATATATTTT. Its protein is CASRDSLNTIYF.